A selection of T cell receptor beta chains follows, all from one sample in a study of blood T cell repertoires in COVID-19. Repertoires were generated with immunoSEQ multiplex PCR, while TCRdb's copy carries only in-frame clones and drops some. The data contain roughly 190,000 clones, less than 85% of them singletons. Source material: PBMCs or T cells enriched from blood (not recorded which). Receptors originate from a woman aged 55 to 70 with acute COVID-19. Each CDR3 is given with its conserved first and last residue. A D gene is named only where the DNA matches it firmly. Clone size is shown for a subset of rows, as once, few, many or a class of expanded clone.

TRBV7-2	TRBD1	TRBJ1-4	-	CASSKTGSREKLFF	TGTGCCAGCAGTAAGACAGGGTCGCGGGAAAAACTGTTTTTT
TRBV28	-	TRBJ1-2	-	CASSLSAGPGYTF	TGTGCCAGCAGTTTATCGGCAGGGCCTGGCTACACCTTC
TRBV18	TRBD1	TRBJ2-2	-	CASSSDRARGTGELFF	TGTGCCAGCTCATCCGACAGGGCGAGAGGCACCGGGGAGCTGTTTTTT
TRBV7-2	-	TRBJ2-3	-	CASSQLGPTDTQYF	TGTGCCAGCTCTCAACTGGGGCCCACAGATACGCAGTATTTT
TRBV6-6	-	TRBJ1-1	-	CASSHPPSGQGGTEAFF	TGTGCCAGCAGTCATCCCCCCTCCGGGCAGGGTGGCACTGAAGCTTTCTTT
TRBV7-9	TRBD1	TRBJ1-1	-	CASSYPDREAFF	TGTGCCAGCAGCTACCCGGACAGGGAAGCTTTCTTT
TRBV6-5	-	TRBJ1-2	-	CASSYAGKGYTF	TGTGCCAGCAGTTATGCAGGGAAAGGCTACACCTTC
TRBV7-2	-	TRBJ1-2	few	CASSLGQGSYGYTF	TGTGCCAGCAGCTTAGGGCAGGGGAGCTATGGCTACACCTTC
TRBV27	TRBD1	TRBJ1-5	once	CASSSEQGINQPQHF	TGTGCCAGCAGTTCTGAACAGGGGATAAATCAGCCCCAGCATTTT
TRBV6-5	TRBD1	TRBJ1-2	-	CASLGGGYGYTF	TGTGCCAGCCTAGGGGGCGGGTATGGCTACACCTTC
TRBV19	-	TRBJ1-1	-	CASSSHQAGVLLNTEAFF	TGTGCCAGTAGTTCCCACCAAGCCGGGGTACTTTTGAACACTGAAGCTTTCTTT
TRBV10-3	-	TRBJ2-3	-	CAISKAASRTDTQYF	TGTGCCATCAGCAAAGCGGCAAGCCGCACAGATACGCAGTATTTT
TRBV7-2	TRBD2	TRBJ2-1	-	CASSPTGGNEQFF	TGTGCCAGCAGCCCTACGGGGGGGAATGAGCAGTTCTTC
TRBV5-1	TRBD2	TRBJ2-5	-	CASSFGAGDQETQYF	TGCGCCAGCAGCTTCGGGGCGGGAGATCAAGAGACCCAGTACTTC
TRBV9	TRBD1	TRBJ1-2	-	CASSSSPGTGSHGYTF	TGTGCCAGCAGCTCAAGTCCCGGGACAGGGTCCCATGGCTACACCTTC
TRBV10-2	TRBD2	TRBJ2-2	-	CASSNAGAGELFF	TGCGCCAGCAGTAACGCGGGGGCCGGGGAGCTGTTTTTT
TRBV4-3	-	TRBJ1-6	-	CASSQDRGSFSPLHF	TGCGCCAGCAGCCAAGACAGGGGCTCTTTTTCACCCCTCCACTTT
TRBV11-2	-	TRBJ2-3	once	CASSSQVLQGDTQYF	TGTGCCAGCAGCTCACAGGTATTGCAAGGAGATACGCAGTATTTT
TRBV5-1	-	TRBJ1-2	once	CASSLGARAAGYTF	TGCGCCAGCAGCTTGGGGGCCAGGGCTGCTGGCTACACCTTC
TRBV5-1	-	TRBJ2-3	-	CASSLAGASTDTQYF	TGCGCCAGCAGCTTGGCAGGGGCGAGCACAGATACGCAGTATTTT
TRBV7-2	TRBD2	TRBJ2-3	-	CASSLAGGRSDTQYF	TGTGCCAGCAGCCTAGCGGGGGGACGATCAGATACGCAGTATTTT
TRBV19	-	TRBJ1-5	-	CASRGGGPQHF	TGTGCCAGTAGGGGCGGGGGGCCCCAGCATTTT
TRBV13	TRBD2	TRBJ2-1	-	CASSLTSGATYNEQFF	TGTGCCAGCAGCTTGACTAGCGGAGCAACCTACAATGAGCAGTTCTTC
TRBV7-2	TRBD1	TRBJ2-3	-	CASRRDRSTDTQYF	TGTGCCAGCAGAAGGGACAGAAGCACAGATACGCAGTATTTT
TRBV11-2	-	TRBJ2-2	-	CASIIDRAGELFF	TGTGCCAGCATCATTGATCGCGCCGGGGAGCTGTTTTTT
TRBV28	-	TRBJ1-3	-	CASRTGLRNTIYF	TGTGCCAGCAGGACAGGTCTTCGAAACACCATATATTTT
TRBV16	-	TRBJ1-5	once	CASSQSAGPDSNQPQHF	TGTGCCAGCAGCCAATCGGCGGGACCGGATAGCAATCAGCCCCAGCATTTT
TRBV28	TRBD1	TRBJ1-3	once	CASRSGTGIRTIYF	TGTGCCAGCAGGTCCGGGACAGGGATTCGCACCATATATTTT
TRBV4-3	-	TRBJ1-1	few	CASSQEVPGSYTEAFF	TGCGCCAGCAGCCAAGAGGTCCCCGGGTCTTACACTGAAGCTTTCTTT
TRBV4-3	-	TRBJ1-5	-	CASSQLQGQPQHF	TGCGCCAGCAGCCAGTTACAGGGTCAGCCCCAGCATTTT
TRBV20-1	-	TRBJ1-2	-	CSASGLWGGYSFGYTF	TGCAGTGCTAGTGGGTTATGGGGGGGGTATTCCTTTGGCTACACCTTC
TRBV19	TRBD2	TRBJ2-3	-	CAPTRLAGVRKDTQYF	TGTGCCCCTACTCGACTAGCGGGAGTCCGGAAAGATACGCAGTATTTT
TRBV10-3	-	TRBJ1-4	-	CAIRPGLKQVEKLFF	TGTGCCATCAGGCCCGGACTCAAACAAGTGGAAAAACTGTTTTTT